A selection of T cell receptor beta chains follows, all from one sample in a study of radiation and T cells in renal cell carcinoma. Some clones are missing from TCRdb's copy, which holds only in-frame ones; the method was immunoSEQ multiplex PCR. The sample includes 150,000 to 200,000 clones, approximately 90% of them seen just once. Sequenced here: blood, sampled from a patient whose treatment included radiotherapy and nephrectomy. The receptor source for this set is a woman in her forties or fifties with renal cell carcinoma. Each CDR3 is given with its conserved first and last residue. The D gene is left open where the match is weak. Not every row has a clone size; where given, it reads once, few, many or a size class.

v_gene,j_gene,d_gene,abundance,CDR3nt,CDR3aa
TRBV19,TRBJ1-1,-,-,TGTGCCAGTAGTACTGACTTTCAGTTCACTGAAGCTTTCTTT,CASSTDFQFTEAFF
TRBV2,TRBJ1-2,-,-,TGTGCCAGCAGGGAGAGGTCGGACGGAGGCGACTATGGCTACACCTTC,CASRERSDGGDYGYTF
TRBV6-5,TRBJ1-6,-,-,TGTGCCAGCAGTTACTCGAGCATTTATAATTCACCCCTCCACTTT,CASSYSSIYNSPLHF
TRBV12-5,TRBJ1-1,TRBD1,-,TGTGCTAGTCAACAGGGGGGCAGAGACACTGAAGCTTTCTTT,CASQQGGRDTEAFF
TRBV15,TRBJ1-2,TRBD1,-,TGTGCCACCAGCAAAGACAGGGCCAGAAGCTATGGCTACACCTTC,CATSKDRARSYGYTF
TRBV15,TRBJ2-1,TRBD2,-,TGTGCCACCAGCAGTAGACTAGCGGGGGCCTACAATGAGCAGTTCTTC,CATSSRLAGAYNEQFF
TRBV19,TRBJ1-5,-,few,TGTGCCAGTAGGGACAACCTTCATCAGCCCCAGCATTTT,CASRDNLHQPQHF
TRBV2,TRBJ2-1,TRBD2,-,TGTGCCAGCGCTCGAGCGGGGCTGGGCAATGAGCAGTTCTTC,CASARAGLGNEQFF
TRBV18,TRBJ1-1,-,-,TGTGCCAGCTCACTCTCCCCTAGGAAAAACAGGCCGAACACTGAAGCTTTCTTT,CASSLSPRKNRPNTEAFF
TRBV7-2,TRBJ2-1,TRBD2,-,TGTGCCAGCAGCTTAGAGTCTAGCGGACTAGCGCCCTACAATGAGCAGTTCTTC,CASSLESSGLAPYNEQFF
TRBV13,TRBJ1-2,TRBD1,few,TGTGCCAGCAGCTTAAGGACAGGGCCTCGACGTGGCTACACCTTC,CASSLRTGPRRGYTF
TRBV5-1,TRBJ1-1,TRBD1,-,TGCGCCAGCAGCTTAGGAGGGGGCAACACTGAAGCTTTCTTT,CASSLGGGNTEAFF
TRBV9,TRBJ2-5,-,-,TGTGCCAGCAGTCGCAGAGAGTACCAAGAGACCCAGTACTTC,CASSRREYQETQYF
TRBV19,TRBJ1-4,-,-,TGTGCCAGTAGTATCTTTGGGGAGTCCTTGGAAAAACTGTTTTTT,CASSIFGESLEKLFF
TRBV15,TRBJ2-5,-,once,TGTGCCACCAGCAGTCTGCCCCCCCCAGGGACCCAGTACTTC,CATSSLPPPGTQYF
TRBV6-1,TRBJ1-5,-,-,TGTGCCAGCAGTGAAGTGATCAAATGGCAGCCCCAGCATTTT,CASSEVIKWQPQHF
TRBV7-8,TRBJ2-1,-,-,TGTGCCAGCAGCCTCCCCGGAGAATCGGTAGGGTTCTTC,CASSLPGESVGFF
TRBV6-6,TRBJ1-3,-,once,TGTGCCAGCAGTTTAGAAAACACCATATATTTT,CASSLENTIYF
TRBV9,TRBJ2-1,-,-,TGTGCCAGCAGCGCACGGGGGGACACAGGGGAGCAGTTCTTC,CASSARGDTGEQFF
TRBV19,TRBJ1-1,TRBD1,-,TGTGCCAGCGAGCCTGCAGGGGGGGTTGGTGAAGCTTTCTTT,CASEPAGGVGEAFF
TRBV19,TRBJ2-3,-,-,TGTGCCAGTAGGTATAGCGCTAGCACAGATACGCAGTATTTT,CASRYSASTDTQYF
TRBV5-1,TRBJ2-3,TRBD1,-,TGCGCCAGCAGCCCGAGACAGGGTCCAGATACGCAGTATTTT,CASSPRQGPDTQYF
TRBV5-1,TRBJ2-2,-,once,TGCGCCAGCAGGCCCGTCGGGCGGAACACCGGGGAGCTGTTTTTT,CASRPVGRNTGELFF
TRBV19,TRBJ1-1,-,-,TGTGCCAGTAGTATAGTGGCAGGGCTAAGTACTGAAGCTTTCTTT,CASSIVAGLSTEAFF
TRBV6-1,TRBJ1-1,-,-,TGTGCCAGCAGTCCAATAAGGGGGATCGCTGAAGCTTTCTTT,CASSPIRGIAEAFF
TRBV5-1,TRBJ1-2,TRBD1,-,TGCGCCAGCAGCTATGGGACAGCCAATATTAACTATGGCTACACCTTC,CASSYGTANINYGYTF
TRBV5-1,TRBJ2-2,-,-,TGCGCCAGCAGCTTAACTAGAGTGGATACCGGGGAGCTGTTTTTT,CASSLTRVDTGELFF
TRBV18,TRBJ1-1,-,-,TGTGCCAGCTCACATGACAGATACACTGAAGCTTTCTTT,CASSHDRYTEAFF
TRBV29-1,TRBJ1-2,-,-,TGCAGCGTTACCTTAGGGAGAGCTAACTATGGCTACACCTTC,CSVTLGRANYGYTF
TRBV13,TRBJ2-7,-,-,TGTGCCAGCAGCACCAACGCGGGGCGGCCCTACGAGCAGTACTTC,CASSTNAGRPYEQYF
TRBV6-5,TRBJ2-5,-,once,TGTGCCAGCAGTTACGGGGTGGGTGAGGAGACCCAGTACTTC,CASSYGVGEETQYF
TRBV5-1,TRBJ2-3,TRBD2,-,TGCGCCAGCAGCTTGGGGCTAGCGGGGGCCGCATCCACAGATACGCAGTATTTT,CASSLGLAGAASTDTQYF
TRBV18,TRBJ2-2,-,-,TGTGCCAGCTCCCGAAGGGGGGCGAACACCGGGGAGCTGTTTTTT,CASSRRGANTGELFF
TRBV30,TRBJ1-6,TRBD1,-,TGTGCCTGGAGCACCGGGACAGGGAGATCACCCCTCCACTTT,CAWSTGTGRSPLHF
TRBV30,TRBJ1-6,-,-,TGTGCCTGGAGGGGGGCGAAGTCACCCCTCCACTTT,CAWRGAKSPLHF
TRBV7-6,TRBJ2-1,TRBD2,-,TGTGCCAGCAGCCGGACTAGCGGGGGCCTCCTTCATGAGCAGTTCTTC,CASSRTSGGLLHEQFF
TRBV6-1,TRBJ1-4,TRBD1,-,TGTGCCACCCGGACAGGGGAGGGTGAAAAACTGTTTTTT,CATRTGEGEKLFF
TRBV7-3,TRBJ2-1,TRBD2,-,TGTGCCAGCAGCTTAACGGGGACCGTGGCGGGGGACAATGAGCAGTTCTTC,CASSLTGTVAGDNEQFF
TRBV7-9,TRBJ1-1,TRBD1,few,TGTGCCAGCAGCCGTCCCGGGACAGGCCGTAACACTGAAGCTTTCTTT,CASSRPGTGRNTEAFF
TRBV19,TRBJ2-1,TRBD1,-,TGTGCCAGTAGTGACAGGGACCCCCCTGAGCAGTTCTTC,CASSDRDPPEQFF
TRBV9,TRBJ2-1,TRBD1,-,TGTGCCAGCAGCCCTACAGGGGACGACGGCAATGAGCAGTTCTTC,CASSPTGDDGNEQFF
TRBV10-3,TRBJ2-1,TRBD1,-,TGTGCCATCAGAACCGGGACAGGGTCCGATGAGCAGTTCTTC,CAIRTGTGSDEQFF
TRBV10-3,TRBJ1-3,TRBD1,-,TGTGCCAATGGACAGGGACCTGGAAACACCATATATTTT,CANGQGPGNTIYF
TRBV4-3,TRBJ1-2,TRBD1,-,TGCGCCAGCAGCCAAGATGCCCAGGGGGCCGGTGGCTACACCTTC,CASSQDAQGAGGYTF
TRBV6-6,TRBJ1-1,-,-,TGTGCCACAGGGAAGCAGGCCACTGAAGCTTTCTTT,CATGKQATEAFF
TRBV13,TRBJ2-7,-,-,TGTGCCAGCAGCTCCACGAGGGGAAACGAGCAGTACTTC,CASSSTRGNEQYF